Listed below are T cell receptor beta chains from one sample, sequenced in a study of early T cells in non-severe SARS-CoV-2 infection. In TCRdb, the 5' RACE reads were re-called with MiXCR into one record per CDR3 protein. Of about 100,000 distinct CDR3 sequences in the sample, roughly 11% are singletons; the top ten hold under 9%. The sequencing input was whole blood. Receptors were obtained from an adult who was a healthcare worker with PCR-confirmed SARS-CoV-2 infection or an uninfected control (not recorded which). Each CDR3 is given without its conserved first and last residue.

V gene	J gene	CDR3 protein
TRBV28	TRBJ2-3	ASSFKLGTDTQY
TRBV9	TRBJ2-7	ASSVGVGQGTHEQY
TRBV5-1	TRBJ2-7	ASSLGPGYEQY
TRBV14	TRBJ2-5	ASSAFLQETQY
TRBV12-3/TRBV12-4	TRBJ2-2	ASNLHENTGEPF
TRBV24-1	TRBJ2-1	ATSDLGEQF
TRBV7-2	TRBJ2-1	ASMVATGSYNEQF
TRBV6-5	TRBJ1-5	ASTTGGNQPQH
TRBV7-7	TRBJ2-5	ASSLRETKTQY
TRBV5-1	TRBJ2-2	ASRPQDTGELF
TRBV2	TRBJ2-5	ASTYQETQY
TRBV4-3	TRBJ2-2	ASRLRSNTGELF
TRBV28	TRBJ1-1	ASSLPGGGQAF
TRBV27	TRBJ1-1	VRGPNTEAF
TRBV30	TRBJ2-7	AWSLWAGEQY
TRBV19	TRBJ1-1	ASSIDRDTEAF
TRBV24-1	TRBJ2-3	ATSDQGSITDTQY
TRBV5-5	TRBJ1-1	VSASPAGRTEAF
TRBV20-1	TRBJ2-3	SALALDTDTQY
TRBV20-1	TRBJ1-5	SVVKGNQPQH
TRBV9	TRBJ2-7	ASSATGVKDEQY
TRBV7-2	TRBJ2-3	ASSSNPGTDTQY
TRBV7-9	TRBJ1-1	ASSPPGPSNTEAF
TRBV6-4	TRBJ2-1	ASSELAGASNEQF
TRBV9	TRBJ1-1	ASSVGTGGPNTEAF
TRBV6-1	TRBJ2-5	ASTGLAGGPGKTQY